The rows below give T cell receptor beta chains drawn from one sample of a study of cytomegalovirus exposure and HLA in healthy donors. Repertoires were generated with immunoSEQ multiplex PCR, while TCRdb's copy carries only in-frame clones and drops some. The sample shows some 220,000 clones, around 90% of them seen only once. Sequenced: PBMCs. These receptors all come from a woman between 18 and 30 years old in good health and CMV-seronegative. Each CDR3 is given with its conserved first and last residue. The order of the fields is D gene, clone size, V gene, J gene, CDR3 DNA, CDR3 protein. D genes are given only for firm matches. Clone size is not always given. Where it is, it says once, few, many or a class for expanded clones.

d_call: .
clone_size: .
v_call: TRBV10-1
j_call: TRBJ1-2
cdr3_nt: TGCGCCAGCGGGGACATTGTAGGGAGTGGCTACACCTTC
cdr3_aa: CASGDIVGSGYTF

d_call: .
clone_size: .
v_call: TRBV30
j_call: TRBJ1-1
cdr3_nt: TGTGCCTGGACATTGAACACTGAAGCTTTCTTT
cdr3_aa: CAWTLNTEAFF

d_call: TRBD2
clone_size: few
v_call: TRBV7-9
j_call: TRBJ2-5
cdr3_nt: TGTGCCAGCACCAATTTTCCGGTAACTAGCGGAGCCCCGCAAGAGACCCAGTACTTC
cdr3_aa: CASTNFPVTSGAPQETQYF

d_call: .
clone_size: once
v_call: TRBV5-8
j_call: TRBJ2-7
cdr3_nt: TGTGCCAGCAGCCCCAACAGTTACGAGCAGTACTTC
cdr3_aa: CASSPNSYEQYF

d_call: .
clone_size: .
v_call: TRBV6-5
j_call: TRBJ1-1
cdr3_nt: TGTGCCAGCAGTAACACAGGGTGGGCTTTCTTT
cdr3_aa: CASSNTGWAFF

d_call: .
clone_size: .
v_call: TRBV10-1
j_call: TRBJ2-1
cdr3_nt: TGCGCCAGCAGTGATGCAATCGGGAGCTCCTACAATGAGCAGTTCTTC
cdr3_aa: CASSDAIGSSYNEQFF

d_call: .
clone_size: .
v_call: TRBV19
j_call: TRBJ1-1
cdr3_nt: TGTGCCAGTACAGCAGGGTTGAACACTGAAGCTTTCTTT
cdr3_aa: CASTAGLNTEAFF

d_call: .
clone_size: once
v_call: TRBV11-3
j_call: TRBJ2-7
cdr3_nt: TGTGCCAGCAGCTTAGATGGAGGGAAATACGAGCAGTACTTC
cdr3_aa: CASSLDGGKYEQYF

d_call: TRBD1
clone_size: .
v_call: TRBV6-1
j_call: TRBJ2-7
cdr3_nt: TGTGCCAGCAGTGTCAGGGGGTCCTCCTACGAGCAGTACTTC
cdr3_aa: CASSVRGSSYEQYF

d_call: .
clone_size: .
v_call: TRBV6-1
j_call: TRBJ1-1
cdr3_nt: TGTGCCAGCAGTGAAGCGGGCAGGGTGGAAGCTTTCTTT
cdr3_aa: CASSEAGRVEAFF

d_call: TRBD2
clone_size: .
v_call: TRBV7-2
j_call: TRBJ2-3
cdr3_nt: TGTGCCAGCAGCTACCTACTAGCGGGATACACAGATACGCAGTATTTT
cdr3_aa: CASSYLLAGYTDTQYF

d_call: .
clone_size: once
v_call: TRBV6-1
j_call: TRBJ2-1
cdr3_nt: TGTGCCAGCAGTGAAGCTCGGGGGAGTTGGTACAATGAGCAGTTCTTC
cdr3_aa: CASSEARGSWYNEQFF

d_call: TRBD1
clone_size: once
v_call: TRBV27
j_call: TRBJ1-2
cdr3_nt: TGTGCCAGCTCCCCAGGGGGCGCGGTGTTAGGCTACACCTTC
cdr3_aa: CASSPGGAVLGYTF

d_call: .
clone_size: few
v_call: TRBV12-5
j_call: TRBJ1-1
cdr3_nt: TGTGCTAGTGGTTTGGCCGGGACACCACCTTTCTTT
cdr3_aa: CASGLAGTPPFF

d_call: .
clone_size: .
v_call: TRBV4-1
j_call: TRBJ2-1
cdr3_nt: TGCGCCAGCAGCCGAGTGAGATATGAGCAGTTCTTC
cdr3_aa: CASSRVRYEQFF

d_call: .
clone_size: once
v_call: TRBV27
j_call: TRBJ1-4
cdr3_nt: TGTGCCAGCAGTTCGCGCAGGGGATTAAATGAAAAACTGTTTTTT
cdr3_aa: CASSSRRGLNEKLFF

d_call: .
clone_size: .
v_call: TRBV6-4
j_call: TRBJ2-1
cdr3_nt: TGTGCCAGCAGTCGAGGGGGCTCCTACAATGAGCAGTTCTTC
cdr3_aa: CASSRGGSYNEQFF

d_call: .
clone_size: once
v_call: TRBV30
j_call: TRBJ1-3
cdr3_nt: TGTGCCTGGGGGGCGAAGGGTCACACTGGAAACACCATATATTTT
cdr3_aa: CAWGAKGHTGNTIYF

d_call: TRBD1
clone_size: .
v_call: TRBV7-9
j_call: TRBJ1-4
cdr3_nt: TGTGCCAGCAGCTTATGGGTGGACAGGGACGGAAATGAAAAACTGTTTTTT
cdr3_aa: CASSLWVDRDGNEKLFF

d_call: .
clone_size: .
v_call: TRBV7-6
j_call: TRBJ2-2
cdr3_nt: TGTGCCAGCAGCTTAGCACAACCGAACACCGGGGAGCTGTTTTTT
cdr3_aa: CASSLAQPNTGELFF

d_call: TRBD2
clone_size: .
v_call: TRBV10-3
j_call: TRBJ2-7
cdr3_nt: TGTGCCATCAGCCTAGCTAGCGGGAGGGCGGGGGAGCAGTACTTC
cdr3_aa: CAISLASGRAGEQYF

d_call: TRBD2
clone_size: .
v_call: TRBV4-1
j_call: TRBJ2-2
cdr3_nt: TGCGCCAGCAGCAGAGGCCTGGGACTAGCGAACACCGGGGAGCTGTTTTTT
cdr3_aa: CASSRGLGLANTGELFF

d_call: .
clone_size: .
v_call: TRBV4-1
j_call: TRBJ2-5
cdr3_nt: TGCGCCAGCAGCCCCACTCAGACTGGTGAAGAGACCCAGTACTTC
cdr3_aa: CASSPTQTGEETQYF

d_call: .
clone_size: .
v_call: TRBV7-9
j_call: TRBJ2-5
cdr3_nt: TGTGCCAGCAGCTTAGATGGGGGGGGCTGGGAGACCCAGTACTTC
cdr3_aa: CASSLDGGGWETQYF

d_call: .
clone_size: .
v_call: TRBV10-3
j_call: TRBJ1-5
cdr3_nt: TGTGCCATCAGTGAGACGGCGGGGGGCAGCAATCAGCCCCAGCATTTT
cdr3_aa: CAISETAGGSNQPQHF

d_call: .
clone_size: .
v_call: TRBV6-1
j_call: TRBJ1-2
cdr3_nt: TGTGCCAGCGGCCCTTTCGGGTATGGCTACACCTTC
cdr3_aa: CASGPFGYGYTF

d_call: .
clone_size: .
v_call: TRBV19
j_call: TRBJ2-7
cdr3_nt: TGTGCCAGTAGTATTAAATTGCGGGGCTACGAGCAGTACTTC
cdr3_aa: CASSIKLRGYEQYF

d_call: TRBD2
clone_size: .
v_call: TRBV11-2
j_call: TRBJ2-5
cdr3_nt: TGTGCCAGCAGCCGAAAACTAGCGGGAGCCCCGCAAGAGACCCAGTACTTC
cdr3_aa: CASSRKLAGAPQETQYF

d_call: .
clone_size: once
v_call: TRBV5-6
j_call: TRBJ1-3
cdr3_nt: TGTGCCAGCAGCTTGGCCGACAGAGGAAACACCATATATTTT
cdr3_aa: CASSLADRGNTIYF

d_call: .
clone_size: .
v_call: TRBV30
j_call: TRBJ2-7
cdr3_nt: TGTGCCTGGTCTGGGAGGAGCGACGACGAGCAGTACTTC
cdr3_aa: CAWSGRSDDEQYF

d_call: .
clone_size: .
v_call: TRBV18
j_call: TRBJ1-2
cdr3_nt: TGTGCCAGCTCACCATCGGCCGAGGCCGGGGGCTATGGCTACACCTTC
cdr3_aa: CASSPSAEAGGYGYTF

d_call: .
clone_size: .
v_call: TRBV30
j_call: TRBJ1-2
cdr3_nt: TGTGCCTGGAGGGGCCGGGACTATTATGACTATGGCTACACCTTC
cdr3_aa: CAWRGRDYYDYGYTF

d_call: TRBD1
clone_size: .
v_call: TRBV30
j_call: TRBJ1-2
cdr3_nt: TGTGCCTGTACTGGCCGGGACAGGGGCTATGGCTACACCTTC
cdr3_aa: CACTGRDRGYGYTF

d_call: .
clone_size: .
v_call: TRBV18
j_call: TRBJ2-7
cdr3_nt: TGTGCCAGCTCAGAATTCGCCCCGGGGTATGCCTACGAGCAGTACTTC
cdr3_aa: CASSEFAPGYAYEQYF

d_call: TRBD1
clone_size: .
v_call: TRBV5-1
j_call: TRBJ1-4
cdr3_nt: TGCGCCAGCAGAAGGACAGGGAGTGGAACTAATGAAAAACTGTTTTTT
cdr3_aa: CASRRTGSGTNEKLFF

d_call: TRBD1
clone_size: .
v_call: TRBV7-6
j_call: TRBJ1-2
cdr3_nt: TGTGCCAGCAGCGCCAGGGGCGGGACAGCTATCTATGGCTACACCTTC
cdr3_aa: CASSARGGTAIYGYTF

d_call: .
clone_size: once
v_call: TRBV23-1
j_call: TRBJ1-1
cdr3_nt: TGCGCCAGCAGTCAACCAGACCAACAGGGACGGGGGAACACTGAAGCTTTCTTT
cdr3_aa: CASSQPDQQGRGNTEAFF

d_call: .
clone_size: once
v_call: TRBV18
j_call: TRBJ2-3
cdr3_nt: TGTGCCAGCTCACCCGCACAGGGAGTCTCCACAGATACGCAGTATTTT
cdr3_aa: CASSPAQGVSTDTQYF

d_call: .
clone_size: .
v_call: TRBV30
j_call: TRBJ1-2
cdr3_nt: TGTGCCTGGACCCCGACAGGAAACTATGGCTACACCTTC
cdr3_aa: CAWTPTGNYGYTF

d_call: TRBD1
clone_size: once
v_call: TRBV29-1
j_call: TRBJ1-1
cdr3_nt: TGCAGCGTCGCAACAGGGGGGAACACTGAAGCTTTCTTT
cdr3_aa: CSVATGGNTEAFF

d_call: .
clone_size: .
v_call: TRBV4-1
j_call: TRBJ1-2
cdr3_nt: TGCGCCAGCAGCCAAGATTTGGTTGGAGCCTACACCTTC
cdr3_aa: CASSQDLVGAYTF

d_call: .
clone_size: .
v_call: TRBV5-1
j_call: TRBJ1-4
cdr3_nt: TGCGCCAGCAGCCCCGGGACACACGAAAAACTGTTTTTT
cdr3_aa: CASSPGTHEKLFF

d_call: TRBD2
clone_size: .
v_call: TRBV7-8
j_call: TRBJ2-3
cdr3_nt: TGTGCCAGCAGCTTAGCGCTAGCGGGAGGGGCAGATACGCAGTATTTT
cdr3_aa: CASSLALAGGADTQYF

d_call: TRBD2
clone_size: .
v_call: TRBV5-1
j_call: TRBJ2-7
cdr3_nt: TGCGCCAGCAGCCCCGGACTAGCGGGTGTAACCTACGAGCAGTACTTC
cdr3_aa: CASSPGLAGVTYEQYF

d_call: TRBD2
clone_size: .
v_call: TRBV4-2
j_call: TRBJ2-7
cdr3_nt: TGTGCCAGCAGCCAATTGTATGGGCGGGCGGGAGCGGAGGCGTACGAGCAGTACTTC
cdr3_aa: CASSQLYGRAGAEAYEQYF

d_call: .
clone_size: once
v_call: TRBV28
j_call: TRBJ2-3
cdr3_nt: TGTGCCAGCAGTTCCCAAACTCCGCGGACTAGCACAGATACGCAGTATTTT
cdr3_aa: CASSSQTPRTSTDTQYF

d_call: .
clone_size: .
v_call: TRBV5-4
j_call: TRBJ1-5
cdr3_nt: TGTGCCAGCAGCTTGGATAGTCAGCCCCAGCATTTT
cdr3_aa: CASSLDSQPQHF

d_call: .
clone_size: .
v_call: TRBV10-3
j_call: TRBJ2-7
cdr3_nt: TGTGCCATCAGTGAGGAAGCGGGACAGGAAATCAACGAGCAGTACTTC
cdr3_aa: CAISEEAGQEINEQYF

d_call: TRBD2
clone_size: .
v_call: TRBV29-1
j_call: TRBJ2-1
cdr3_nt: TGCAGCGTTGCTAGCGGGAGCGATGAGCAGTTCTTC
cdr3_aa: CSVASGSDEQFF

d_call: TRBD1
clone_size: .
v_call: TRBV19
j_call: TRBJ2-7
cdr3_nt: TGTGCCAGTAGTTACAGGACAGGGTCCTACGAGCAGTACTTC
cdr3_aa: CASSYRTGSYEQYF

d_call: .
clone_size: .
v_call: TRBV5-1
j_call: TRBJ1-4
cdr3_nt: TGCGCCAGCAGCTTGGGGGGCGCCGAATTTGGGAACGAAAAACTGTTTTTT
cdr3_aa: CASSLGGAEFGNEKLFF

d_call: TRBD2
clone_size: .
v_call: TRBV30
j_call: TRBJ2-5
cdr3_nt: TGTGCCTGCCCGGGACTAGCGGGAGAGACCCAGTACTTC
cdr3_aa: CACPGLAGETQYF

d_call: .
clone_size: .
v_call: TRBV6-5
j_call: TRBJ2-7
cdr3_nt: TGTGCCAGCAGTGAATGGCCAGGGGCCTACGAGCAGTACTTC
cdr3_aa: CASSEWPGAYEQYF